This T cell receptor beta chain was obtained from a study of blood T cell repertoires in COVID-19. Turning to the study itself: Samples representing acute and convalescent COVID-19 were sourced from the United States, Italy and Spain. PBMCs, B-cell-depleted T cells, or T cells were the source of the cDNA or gDNA that made up the material.

The germline V gene encodes CDR1 SGHNT and CDR2 YYREEE (reference sequence). The CDR3 covers 13 residues. V was trimmed by 4 bases and J by 1 base, leaving 8 bases between them. Original data processing: Amplification of reference gene primers was used by the study to estimate nucleated cell counts. Libraries were prepared by immunoSEQ multiplex PCR; TCRdb keeps only in-frame clonotypes and omits some of them. The DNA was the basis for D and trimming; V, J and clone size are from that table. The sample lists over 250,000 clones; roughly 85% were seen once. Sequencing was performed on peripheral blood. This clonotype was obtained from a man aged 50 or older with active or convalescent COVID-19. The chain carries TRBV5-4 and TRBJ2-5; D perhaps matches TRBD1 (5 bases). The CDR3 is CASSKGPQETQYF. DNA of the CDR3: TGTGCCAGCAGCAAGGGGCCCCAAGAGACCCAGTACTTC.